The 9 T cell receptor beta chains below all came from one sample that was sequenced in a study of metastatic and nonmetastatic thyroid tumors. TCRdb re-clonotyped the PCR reads via MiXCR. The repertoire has 40,000 or so clones, around half of them found once; the top ten carry roughly a quarter. Nobody among the patients had been given any treatment before thyroid surgery. Sequences were obtained from tumor tissue. The source of these receptors is a male donor with papillary thyroid cancer or a benign thyroid nodule (not recorded which). Some clones in this sample may be carry-over from other donors' samples.

There are a few counts of this clone. The chain has TRBV4-1 and TRBJ2-7; 8 positions agree with TRBD2. Unmatched junction bases numbered 3, after V lost 0 bases and J lost 2 bases. From germline, CDR1 is MGHRA and CDR2 YSYEKL. The CDR3 extends over 15 amino acids. DNA for the CDR3: TGCGCCAGCAGCCAAGATGGCGGGGGGACCTACGAGCAGTACTTC. This codes for CASSQDGGGTYEQYF.

This clone was observed a handful of times. The rearrangement links TRBV12-3 or TRBV12-4 to TRBJ2-7, with 8 bases identical to TRBD1. The CDR3 contains 14 residues. V gave up 7 bases and J gave up 3 bases; unmatched junction bases: 8. The CDR3 nucleotides read TGTGCCAGCACGGAAGGGACAGGCCTCTACGAGCAGTACTTC. It translates to CASTEGTGLYEQYF.

Worth noting for this clone: A much larger clonotype is one base distant, so this may be a read error. The J gene is TRBJ1-2, the V gene TRBV11-2, with D possibly being TRBD1 (6 bases). V shed 0 bases and J shed 7 bases, with 30 bases lying between them. The CDR3 runs to 20 residues. Per germline, CDR1 SGHAT and CDR2 FQNNGV. The CDR3, as DNA: TGTGCCAGCAGCTTAGAGCAGGGGTTCGGCTATCTCCGTCGGGCTGTTGGCTACACCTTC. Protein product: CASSLEQGFGYLRRAVGYTF.

This clone occurred a few times. The J gene is TRBJ2-3, the V gene TRBV5-4; 7 nucleotides align to TRBD2. V gave up 2 bases and J gave up 4 bases; unmatched junction bases: 7. There are 15 residues in the CDR3. CDR1 is SGHNT, CDR2 YYREEE, per germline (reference sequence). The CDR3 here is CASSFFGGRADTQYF. The CDR3 DNA reads as TGTGCCAGCAGCTTTTTCGGGGGGAGGGCAGATACGCAGTATTTT. The full variable domain, in which reference TRBV5-4 and TRBJ2-3 provide the parts outside the CDR3, is ETGVTQSPTHLIKTRGQQVTLRCSSQSGHNTVSWYQQALGQGPQFIFQYYREEENGRGNFPPRFSGLQFPNYSSELNVNALELDDSALYLCASSFFGGRADTQYFGPGTRLTVL.

This clone was counted a few times. The genes are TRBV29-1 and TRBJ2-5; D unresolved. This CDR3 comprises 11 residues. CDR1 and CDR2 from the germline V gene are SQVTM and ANQGSEA. V was trimmed by 2 bases and J by 5 bases, leaving 6 bases between them. CDR3 DNA sequence: TGCAGCGTTGAATCCGGGGAGACCCAGTACTTC. Residues: CSVESGETQYF.

The V call is TRBV11-2, the J call TRBJ2-1, with 13 bases identical to TRBD2. CDR1 and CDR2 (germline): SGHAT, FQNNGV. With 5 bases clipped from V and 7 bases from J, the junction kept 5 bases outside the gene matches. There are 15 residues in the CDR3. CDR3 residues: CASSVGTSGMNEQFF. CDR3 nucleotides: TGTGCCAGCAGCGTCGGGACTAGCGGGATGAATGAGCAGTTCTTC.

The chain joins TRBV6-1 to TRBJ2-7; 14 nucleotides align to TRBD2. CDR1 and CDR2 (germline): MNHNS, SASEGT. Trimming took 6 bases from V and 5 from J; bases not matched to a gene: 12. The CDR3 totals 17 residues. The CDR3 DNA follows: TGTGCCAGCAGAGGACTAGCGGGAGGTGGTTTCACGGACGAGCAGTACTTC. It is translated as CASRGLAGGGFTDEQYF.

The sample holds a few counts of this clone. The J gene is TRBJ1-1, the V gene TRBV6-6, with D unclear. V was clipped by 0 bases and J by 0 bases, with 8 bases between them. This CDR3 has 15 residues. The germline CDR1 and CDR2 sequences are MNHNY and SVGAGI (reference sequence). CDR3 sequence reads: CASSYSMALNTEAFF. The CDR3 DNA is TGTGCCAGCAGTTACTCGATGGCATTGAACACTGAAGCTTTCTTT.

This chain joins TRBV20-1 and TRBJ1-6; D gene ambiguous. Germline CDR1 and CDR2: DFQATT and SNEGSKA (reference sequence). V was shortened by 4 bases and J by 10 bases, with 14 bases between the two germline ends. This CDR3 spans 13 amino acids. The CDR3 sequence is CSATGSLESPLHF. In DNA form, the CDR3 reads TGCAGTGCTACCGGGTCCTTAGAGTCACCCCTCCACTTT.